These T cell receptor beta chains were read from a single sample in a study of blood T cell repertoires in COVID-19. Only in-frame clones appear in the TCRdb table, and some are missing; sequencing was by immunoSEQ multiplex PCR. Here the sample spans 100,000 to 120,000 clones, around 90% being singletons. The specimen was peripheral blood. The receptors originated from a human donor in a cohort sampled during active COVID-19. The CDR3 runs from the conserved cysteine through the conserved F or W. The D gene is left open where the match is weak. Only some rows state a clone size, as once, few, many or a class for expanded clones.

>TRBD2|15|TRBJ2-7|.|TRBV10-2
CASSEDGGRMYEQYF
TGCGCCAGCAGTGAGGACGGCGGGAGGATGTACGAGCAGTACTTC
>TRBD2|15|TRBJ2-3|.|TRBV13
CASSSKTSVADTQYF
TGTGCCAGCAGCTCAAAGACTAGCGTGGCAGATACGCAGTATTTT
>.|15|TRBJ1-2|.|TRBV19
CASSKSGGHNYGYTF
TGTGCCAGTAGCAAGAGTGGGGGACACAACTATGGCTACACCTTC
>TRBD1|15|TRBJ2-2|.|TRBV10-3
CAISPGTGSRAELFF
TGTGCCATCAGCCCCGGGACAGGGTCGCGAGCGGAGCTGTTTTTT
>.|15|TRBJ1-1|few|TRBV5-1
CASSLATANGAEAFF
TGCGCCAGCAGCTTGGCGACAGCCAACGGCGCTGAAGCTTTCTTT
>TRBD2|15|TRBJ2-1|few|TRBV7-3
CASSPGLAGYNEQFF
TGTGCCAGCAGCCCTGGACTAGCCGGTTACAATGAGCAGTTCTTC
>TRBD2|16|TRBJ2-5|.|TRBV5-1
CASSYKPGLDQETQYF
TGCGCCAGCAGCTATAAACCGGGACTAGATCAAGAGACCCAGTACTTC
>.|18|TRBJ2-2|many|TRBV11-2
CASSSRGGGGAGTGELFF
TGTGCCAGCAGCTCAAGGGGTGGAGGGGGCGCCGGAACCGGGGAGCTGTTTTTT
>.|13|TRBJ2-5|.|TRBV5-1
CASSPTPQETQYF
TGCGCCAGCAGCCCGACACCTCAAGAGACCCAGTACTTC
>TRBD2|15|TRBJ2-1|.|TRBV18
CASSLSLAGRDEQFF
TGTGCCAGCTCACTTTCGCTAGCGGGACGGGATGAGCAGTTCTTC
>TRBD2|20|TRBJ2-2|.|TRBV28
CASSSMGTSGSQHHTGELFF
TGTGCCAGCAGTTCTATGGGTACTAGCGGGTCCCAGCACCACACCGGGGAGCTGTTTTTT
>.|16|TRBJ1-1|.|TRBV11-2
CASSWPGTDPGTEAFF
TGTGCCAGCAGCTGGCCGGGCACTGACCCGGGGACTGAAGCTTTCTTT
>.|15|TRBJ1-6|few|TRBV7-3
CASSLSGPGGSPLHF
TGTGCCAGCAGCTTATCAGGGCCCGGTGGATCACCCCTCCACTTT
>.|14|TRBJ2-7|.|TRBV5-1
CASSLNGEFDEQYF
TGCGCCAGCAGCTTGAACGGGGAGTTCGACGAGCAGTACTTC
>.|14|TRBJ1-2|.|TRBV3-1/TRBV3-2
CASSQEGYGGGYTF
TGTGCCAGCAGCCAAGAAGGTTACGGAGGTGGCTACACCTTC
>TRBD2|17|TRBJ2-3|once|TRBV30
CAWRSTLAGGLPDTQYF
TGTGCCTGGAGGAGTACATTAGCGGGAGGTCTCCCAGATACGCAGTATTTT
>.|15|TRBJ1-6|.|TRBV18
CASSFQDSSNSPLHF
TGTGCCAGCTCATTCCAGGACAGCAGTAATTCACCCCTCCACTTT
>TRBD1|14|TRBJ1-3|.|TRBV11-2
CASSDRGSGNTIYF
TGTGCCAGCAGTGACAGGGGATCCGGAAACACCATATATTTT
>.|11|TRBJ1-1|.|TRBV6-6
CASILTTEAFF
TGTGCCAGCATCCTAACTACTGAAGCTTTCTTT
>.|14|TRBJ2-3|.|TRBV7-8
CASSLGGPADTQYF
TGTGCCAGCAGCTTGGGGGGGCCGGCAGATACGCAGTATTTT
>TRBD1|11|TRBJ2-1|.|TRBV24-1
CATRTGNEQFF
TGTGCCACCAGGACAGGGAATGAGCAGTTCTTC
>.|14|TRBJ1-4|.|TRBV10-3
CAISPHSGYEKLFF
TGTGCCATCAGTCCCCATTCAGGGTATGAAAAACTGTTTTTT
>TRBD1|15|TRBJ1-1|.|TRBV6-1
CASSEIGRGESEAFF
TGTGCCAGCAGTGAAATAGGCAGGGGGGAGAGTGAAGCTTTCTTT
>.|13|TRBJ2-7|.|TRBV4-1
CASSQDQGYEQYF
TGCGCCAGCAGCCAAGATCAGGGGTACGAGCAGTACTTC
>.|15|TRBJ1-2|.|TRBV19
CASSIRADSIYGYTF
TGTGCCAGTAGTATTCGGGCAGACAGCATCTATGGCTACACCTTC
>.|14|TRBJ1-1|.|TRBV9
CASSVGGGSTEAFF
TGTGCCAGCAGCGTAGGAGGGGGTAGCACTGAAGCTTTCTTT
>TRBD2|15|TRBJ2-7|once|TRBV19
CASSIETSGVYEQYF
TGTGCCAGTAGTATTGAGACTAGCGGGGTCTACGAGCAGTACTTC